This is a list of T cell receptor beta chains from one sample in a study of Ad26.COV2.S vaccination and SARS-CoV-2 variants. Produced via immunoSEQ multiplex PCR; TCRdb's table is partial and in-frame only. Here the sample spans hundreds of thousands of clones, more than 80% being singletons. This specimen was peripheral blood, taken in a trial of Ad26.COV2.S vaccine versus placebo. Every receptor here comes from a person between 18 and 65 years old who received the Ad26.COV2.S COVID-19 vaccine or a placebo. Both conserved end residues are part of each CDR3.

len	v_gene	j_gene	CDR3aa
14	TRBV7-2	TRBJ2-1	CASSLAGPYNEQFF
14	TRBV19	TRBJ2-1	CASKETHAYNEQFF
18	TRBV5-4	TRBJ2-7	CASSLVVAGTGGIYEQYF
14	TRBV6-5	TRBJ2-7	CATRRDRASYEQYF
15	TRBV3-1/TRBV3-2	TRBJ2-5	CASSQLTLLEKTQYF
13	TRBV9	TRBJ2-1	CASTGGPWNEQFF
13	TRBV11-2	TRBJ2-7	CASSLVSFPERDF
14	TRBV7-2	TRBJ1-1	CASSLGTMNTEAFF
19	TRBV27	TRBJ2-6	CASSLFGDSLSSGANVLTF
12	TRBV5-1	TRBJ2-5	CASSLAQETQYF
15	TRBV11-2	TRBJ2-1	CASSLGQGRYNEQFF
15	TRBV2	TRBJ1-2	CASSEGNPQAYGYTF
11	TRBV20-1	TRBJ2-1	CSARGAIEQFF
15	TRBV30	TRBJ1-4	CAWSRKTGANEKLFF
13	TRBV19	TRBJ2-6	CASKDTGANVLTF
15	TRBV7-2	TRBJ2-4	CASSFGGFAKNIQYF
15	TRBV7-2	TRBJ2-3	CASSLEGVRTDTQYF
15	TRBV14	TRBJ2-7	CASSQVAGGSYEQYF
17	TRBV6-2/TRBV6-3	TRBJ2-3	CASSYGSSGGPSDTQYF
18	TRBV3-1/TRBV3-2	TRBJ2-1	CASSQDWTSGGVYNEQFF
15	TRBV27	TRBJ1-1	CASKKGGILNTEAFF
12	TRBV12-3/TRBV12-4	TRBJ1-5	CASSFEYQPQHF
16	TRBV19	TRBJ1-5	CASSFLQGASNQPQHF
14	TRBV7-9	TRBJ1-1	CASSSRTGGTEAFF
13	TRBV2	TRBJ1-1	CASSELTATEAFF